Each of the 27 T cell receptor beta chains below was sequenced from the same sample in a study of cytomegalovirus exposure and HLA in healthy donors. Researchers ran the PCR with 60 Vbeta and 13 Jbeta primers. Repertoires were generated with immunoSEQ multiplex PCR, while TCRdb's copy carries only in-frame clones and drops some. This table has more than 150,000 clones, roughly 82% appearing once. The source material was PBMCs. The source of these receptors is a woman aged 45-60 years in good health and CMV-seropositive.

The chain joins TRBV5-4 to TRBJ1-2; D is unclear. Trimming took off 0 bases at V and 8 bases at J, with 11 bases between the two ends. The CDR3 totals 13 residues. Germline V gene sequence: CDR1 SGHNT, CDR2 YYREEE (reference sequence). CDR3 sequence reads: CASSLDTRRGYTF. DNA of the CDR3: TGTGCCAGCAGCTTGGACACGCGGCGGGGCTACACCTTC.

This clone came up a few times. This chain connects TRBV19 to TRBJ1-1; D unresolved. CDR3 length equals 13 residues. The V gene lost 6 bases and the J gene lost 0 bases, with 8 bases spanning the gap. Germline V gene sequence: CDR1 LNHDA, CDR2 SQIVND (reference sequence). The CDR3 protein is CASRGRLNTEAFF. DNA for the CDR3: TGTGCCAGTAGGGGGAGACTGAACACTGAAGCTTTCTTT. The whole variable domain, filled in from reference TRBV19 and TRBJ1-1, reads DGGITQSPKYLFRKEGQNVTLSCEQNLNHDAMYWYRQDPGQGLRLIYYSQIVNDFQKGDIAEGYSVSREKKESFPLTVTSAQKNPTAFYLCASRGRLNTEAFFGQGTRLTVV.

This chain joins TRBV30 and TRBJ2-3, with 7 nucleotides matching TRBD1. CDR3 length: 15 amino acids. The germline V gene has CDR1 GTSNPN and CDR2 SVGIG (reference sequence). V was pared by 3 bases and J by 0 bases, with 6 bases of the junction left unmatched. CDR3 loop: CAWRQGLISTDTQYF. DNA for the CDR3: TGTGCCTGGAGACAGGGGTTGATCAGCACAGATACGCAGTATTTT.

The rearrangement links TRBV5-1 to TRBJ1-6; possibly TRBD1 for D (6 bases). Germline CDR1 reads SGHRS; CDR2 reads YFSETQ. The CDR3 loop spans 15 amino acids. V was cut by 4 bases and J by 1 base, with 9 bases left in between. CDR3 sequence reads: CASSQGQSYNSPLHF. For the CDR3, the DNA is TGCGCCAGCAGCCAAGGACAGTCCTATAATTCACCCCTCCACTTT.

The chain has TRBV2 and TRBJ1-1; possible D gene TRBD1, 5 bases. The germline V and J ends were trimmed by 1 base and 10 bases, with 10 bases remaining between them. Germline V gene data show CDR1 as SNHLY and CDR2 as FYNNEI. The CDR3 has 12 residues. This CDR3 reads CASSEDTGRAFF. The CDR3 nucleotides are TGTGCCAGCAGTGAAGATACAGGCCGAGCTTTCTTT.

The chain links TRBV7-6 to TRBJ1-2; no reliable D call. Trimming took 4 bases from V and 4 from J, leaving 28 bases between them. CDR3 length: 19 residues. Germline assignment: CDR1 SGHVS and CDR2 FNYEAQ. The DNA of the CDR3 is TGTGCCAGCAGCTCGGTCGGTTGGGAGGCGAGACCAGACTTCTATGGCTACACCTTC. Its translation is CASSSVGWEARPDFYGYTF.

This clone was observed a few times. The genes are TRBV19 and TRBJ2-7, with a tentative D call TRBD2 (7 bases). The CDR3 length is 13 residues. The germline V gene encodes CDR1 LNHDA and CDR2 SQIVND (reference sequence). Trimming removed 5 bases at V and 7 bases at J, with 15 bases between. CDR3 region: CASSEGGAREQYF. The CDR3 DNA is TGTGCCAGTAGTGAGGGGGGGGCGCGAGAGCAGTACTTC.

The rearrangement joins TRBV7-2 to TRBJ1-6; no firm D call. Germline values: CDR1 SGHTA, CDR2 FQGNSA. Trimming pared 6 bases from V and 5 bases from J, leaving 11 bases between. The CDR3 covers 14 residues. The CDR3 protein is CASREHVNNSPLHF. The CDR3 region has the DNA TGTGCCAGCAGAGAGCACGTAAATAATTCACCCCTCCACTTT.

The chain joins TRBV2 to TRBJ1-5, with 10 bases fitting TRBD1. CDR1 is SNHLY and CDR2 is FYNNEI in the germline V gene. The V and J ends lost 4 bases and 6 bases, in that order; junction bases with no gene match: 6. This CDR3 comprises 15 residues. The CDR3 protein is CASSGTGGPIQPQHF. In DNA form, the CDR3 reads TGTGCCAGCAGTGGGACAGGGGGGCCCATTCAGCCCCAGCATTTT.

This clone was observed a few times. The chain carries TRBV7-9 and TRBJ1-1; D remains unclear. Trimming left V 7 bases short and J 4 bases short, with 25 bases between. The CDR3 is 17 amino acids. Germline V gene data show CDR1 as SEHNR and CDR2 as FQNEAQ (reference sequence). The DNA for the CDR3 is TGTGCCAGCACCCCGGGTCAGAACCGGCTTTTGAGCACTGAAGCTTTCTTT. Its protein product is CASTPGQNRLLSTEAFF.

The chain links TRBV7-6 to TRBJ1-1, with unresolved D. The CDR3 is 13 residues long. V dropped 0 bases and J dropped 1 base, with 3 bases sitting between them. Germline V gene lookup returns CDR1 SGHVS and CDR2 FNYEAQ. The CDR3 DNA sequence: TGTGCCAGCAGCTTAGCCAGGAACACTGAAGCTTTCTTT. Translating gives CASSLARNTEAFF.

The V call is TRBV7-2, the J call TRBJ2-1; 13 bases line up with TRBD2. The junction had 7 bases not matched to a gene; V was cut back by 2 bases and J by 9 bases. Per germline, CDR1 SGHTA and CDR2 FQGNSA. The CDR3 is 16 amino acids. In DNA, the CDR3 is TGTGCCAGCAGCTTAATGACTAGCGGGAGGCGGGGTGAGCAGTTCTTC. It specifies CASSLMTSGRRGEQFF.

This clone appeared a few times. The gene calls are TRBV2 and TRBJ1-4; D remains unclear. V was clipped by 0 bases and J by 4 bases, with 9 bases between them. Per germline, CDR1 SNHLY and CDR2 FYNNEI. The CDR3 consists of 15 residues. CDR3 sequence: CASSEARRNNEKLFF. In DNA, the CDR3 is TGTGCCAGCAGTGAAGCGCGGAGAAATAATGAAAAACTGTTTTTT.

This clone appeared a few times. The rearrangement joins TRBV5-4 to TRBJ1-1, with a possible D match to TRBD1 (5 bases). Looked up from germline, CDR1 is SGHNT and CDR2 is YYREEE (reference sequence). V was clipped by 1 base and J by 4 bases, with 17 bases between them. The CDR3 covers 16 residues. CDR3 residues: CASSLSFGGRGTEAFF. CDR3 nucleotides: TGTGCCAGCAGCTTGAGCTTCGGGGGAAGGGGCACTGAAGCTTTCTTT.

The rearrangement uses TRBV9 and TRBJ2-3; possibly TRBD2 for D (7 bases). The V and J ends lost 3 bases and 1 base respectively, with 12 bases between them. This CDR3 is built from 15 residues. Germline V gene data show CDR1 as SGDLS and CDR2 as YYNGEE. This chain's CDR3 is CASSARGARTDTQYF. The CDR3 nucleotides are TGTGCCAGCAGCGCCCGGGGGGCCCGCACAGATACGCAGTATTTT.

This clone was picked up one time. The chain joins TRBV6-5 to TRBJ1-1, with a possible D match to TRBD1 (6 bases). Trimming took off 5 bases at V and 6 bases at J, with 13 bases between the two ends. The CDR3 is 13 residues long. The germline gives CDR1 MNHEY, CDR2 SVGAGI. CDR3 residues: CASSEWGRAEAFF. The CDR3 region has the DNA TGTGCCAGCAGTGAATGGGGGCGGGCTGAAGCTTTCTTT.

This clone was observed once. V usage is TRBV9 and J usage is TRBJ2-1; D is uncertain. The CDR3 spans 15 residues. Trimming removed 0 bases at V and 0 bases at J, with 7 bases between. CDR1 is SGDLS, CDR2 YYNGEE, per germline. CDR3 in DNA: TGTGCCAGCAGCGTAGACTGGAGCTCCTACAATGAGCAGTTCTTC. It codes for CASSVDWSSYNEQFF.

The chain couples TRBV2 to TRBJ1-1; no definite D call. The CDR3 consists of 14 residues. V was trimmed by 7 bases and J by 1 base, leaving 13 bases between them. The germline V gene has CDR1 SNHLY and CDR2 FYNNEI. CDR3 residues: CASKRVAGNTEAFF. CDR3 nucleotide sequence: TGTGCCAGCAAGAGAGTGGCGGGGAACACTGAAGCTTTCTTT.

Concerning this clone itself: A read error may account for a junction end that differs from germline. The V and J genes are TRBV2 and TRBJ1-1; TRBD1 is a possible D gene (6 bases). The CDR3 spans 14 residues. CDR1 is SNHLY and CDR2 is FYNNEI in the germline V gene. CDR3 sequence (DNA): TGTGCCAGCAGGGGGGACATCCAGAACGCTGAAGCTTTCTTT. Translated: CASRGDIQNAEAFF.

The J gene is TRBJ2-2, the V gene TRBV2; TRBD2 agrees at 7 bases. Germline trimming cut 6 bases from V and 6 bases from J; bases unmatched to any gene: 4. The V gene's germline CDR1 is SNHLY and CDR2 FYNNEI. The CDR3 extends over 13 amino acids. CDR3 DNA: TGTGCCAGCAGCCCGGCGGGGGCCGGGGAGCTGTTTTTT. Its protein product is CASSPAGAGELFF.

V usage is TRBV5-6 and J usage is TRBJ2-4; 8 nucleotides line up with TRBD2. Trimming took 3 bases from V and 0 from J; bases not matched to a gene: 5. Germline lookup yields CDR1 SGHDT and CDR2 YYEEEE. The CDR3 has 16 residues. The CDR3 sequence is CASSSPGGLAKNIQYF. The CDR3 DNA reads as TGTGCCAGCAGCTCACCGGGGGGGCTAGCCAAAAACATTCAGTACTTC.

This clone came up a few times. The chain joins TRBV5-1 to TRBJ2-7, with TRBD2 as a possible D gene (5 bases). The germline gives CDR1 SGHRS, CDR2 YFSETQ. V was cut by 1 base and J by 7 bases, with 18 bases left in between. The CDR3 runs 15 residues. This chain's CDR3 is CASSLTEGLFGEQYF. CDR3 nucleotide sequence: TGCGCCAGCAGCTTGACAGAGGGCCTCTTCGGAGAGCAGTACTTC.

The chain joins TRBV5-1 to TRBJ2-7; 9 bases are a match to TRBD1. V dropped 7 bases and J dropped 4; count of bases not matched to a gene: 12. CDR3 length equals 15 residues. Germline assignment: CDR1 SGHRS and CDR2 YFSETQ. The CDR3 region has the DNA TGCGCCAGCTCACAAACCGGGACAGGGCTTTACGAGCAGTACTTC. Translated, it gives CASSQTGTGLYEQYF.

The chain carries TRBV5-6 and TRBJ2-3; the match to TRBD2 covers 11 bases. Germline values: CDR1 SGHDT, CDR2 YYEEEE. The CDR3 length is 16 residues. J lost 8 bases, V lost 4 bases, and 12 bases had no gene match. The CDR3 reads CASSPRIAGGQGTQYF. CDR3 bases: TGTGCCAGCAGCCCAAGAATAGCGGGGGGGCAGGGTACGCAGTATTTT. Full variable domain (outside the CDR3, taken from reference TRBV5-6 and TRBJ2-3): DAGVTQSPTHLIKTRGQQVTLRCSPKSGHDTVSWYQQALGQGPQFIFQYYEEEERQRGNFPDRFSGHQFPNYSSELNVNALLLGDSALYLCASSPRIAGGQGTQYFGPGTRLTVL.

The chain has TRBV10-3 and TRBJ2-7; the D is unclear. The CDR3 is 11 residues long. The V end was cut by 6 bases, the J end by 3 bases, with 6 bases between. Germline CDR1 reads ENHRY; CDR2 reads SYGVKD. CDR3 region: CAIRQNYEQYF. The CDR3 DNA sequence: TGTGCCATCAGACAAAACTACGAGCAGTACTTC.

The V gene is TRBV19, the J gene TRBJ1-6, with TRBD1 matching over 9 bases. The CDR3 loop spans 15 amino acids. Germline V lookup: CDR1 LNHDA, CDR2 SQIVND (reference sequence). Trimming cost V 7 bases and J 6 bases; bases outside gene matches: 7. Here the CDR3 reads CASKDRGLVNSPLHF. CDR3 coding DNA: TGTGCCAGTAAGGACAGGGGCCTCGTTAATTCACCCCTCCACTTT.

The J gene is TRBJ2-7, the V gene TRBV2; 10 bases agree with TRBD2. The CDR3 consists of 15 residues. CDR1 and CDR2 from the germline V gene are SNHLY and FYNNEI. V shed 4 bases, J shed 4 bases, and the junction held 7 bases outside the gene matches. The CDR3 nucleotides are TGTGCCAGCAGTGGTAAGACTAGCGGGTGGTACGAGCAGTACTTC. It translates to CASSGKTSGWYEQYF.